This T cell receptor (beta chain) was captured by sequencing in a study of T cells expressing NK-cell markers. Study-level background: Sequencing of TCR beta repertoires drew on sorted CD3+CD56+NKG2C+, CD3+CD56+NKG2C- and CD3+CD56-NKG2C+ T cells. Sequencing covered eight donors, seven HCMV-seropositive and one seronegative.

The CDR3 consists of 16 residues. The V gene's germline CDR1 is SGHRS and CDR2 YFSETQ. Turning to this clonotype: Its specificity is not known.

The study's findings and limits: These clonotypes, the leaders elsewhere, also led the CD3+CD56-NKG2C+ fraction in several donors.

The authors made TCR beta cDNA libraries by 5'RACE template switching. This switching added a universal primer site and UMIs. TCRdb re-called the 5' RACE reads and gives one entry per CDR3 protein, without DNA. In all, the sample yields under 200,000 distinct CDR3 sequences. The specimen was blood T cells: a sorted CD56 or NKG2C T cell subset, CD4+ or CD8+ T cells, or bulk PBMC T cells (not recorded which). The V call is TRBV5-1, the J call TRBJ2-7; absent DNA, TCRdb's TRBD2 call cannot be checked. The source is a woman between 18 and 70 years old in good health. CDR3 amino acids: CASSVGSSGEAYEQYF.